A single sample is the source of the 31 T cell receptor beta chains below, sequenced in a study of Graves' ophthalmopathy and Graves' hyperthyroidism. Amplified material comprised TCR beta CDR3 regions derived from RNA transcripts. HTBI primers were used in a first-round RT-PCR, which preceded a second-round multiplex PCR. Each CDR3 protein is one row after TCRdb ran MiXCR on the multiplex PCR reads. The sample holds about 240,000 distinct CDR3 sequences, 45% seen once. Material for sequencing was peripheral blood. Receptors originate from an adult man with Graves' ophthalmopathy.

The chain has TRBV2 and TRBJ2-2; 8 nucleotides agree with TRBD1. After removal of 10 bases from V and 7 bases from J, the junction contained 20 bases not matched to a gene. This CDR3 contains 17 residues. CDR1 SNHLY and CDR2 FYNNEI come from the germline V gene. The CDR3 DNA reads TGTGCCACCTCAGGGGGCTCCGGGACAGTTAAGGTCGGGGAGCTGTTTTTT. It is translated as CATSGGSGTVKVGELFF.

This clonotype was observed many times. The V and J genes are TRBV10-3 and TRBJ1-2, with D tentatively TRBD1 (5 bases). V lost 6 bases and J 8 bases, leaving 13 bases between the germline ends. The V gene's germline CDR1 is ENHRY and CDR2 SYGVKD. The CDR3 contains 12 residues. CDR3: CAISGTSTGYTF. The CDR3 nucleotides read TGTGCCATCAGCGGGACCTCAACCGGCTACACCTTC.

This clonotype occurred a few times. The gene calls are TRBV19 and TRBJ1-1, with D tentatively TRBD1 (6 bases). The germline gives CDR1 LNHDA, CDR2 SQIVND (reference sequence). The CDR3 is made up of 14 amino acids. V was clipped by 4 bases and J by 3 bases, with 12 bases between them. Written as DNA, the CDR3 is TGTGCCAGTAGTAGTCAGGGGAGAGACACTGAAGCTTTCTTT. Its protein is CASSSQGRDTEAFF.

V is TRBV5-5 and J is TRBJ1-1; D not resolved. V was trimmed by 0 bases and J by 1 base, leaving 13 bases between them. The germline gives CDR1 SGHKS, CDR2 YYEKEE (reference sequence). The CDR3 is made up of 16 amino acids. CDR3 loop: CASSLEGPGQNTEAFF. In DNA form, the CDR3 reads TGTGCCAGCAGCTTGGAGGGCCCAGGCCAGAACACTGAAGCTTTCTTT.

This clonotype appeared a few times. The chain recombines TRBV7-8 with TRBJ1-6, with D possibly being TRBD1 (6 bases). Germline lookup yields CDR1 SGHVS and CDR2 FQNEAQ. The CDR3 has 15 amino acids. V lost 3 bases and J lost 6, with 12 bases in between. The CDR3 reads CASSFRDTINSPLHF. CDR3 DNA: TGTGCCAGCAGCTTCCGGGACACGATTAATTCACCCCTCCACTTT.

Of note for this clonotype: A read error may produce the germline difference seen at one junction end. The V call is TRBV5-1, the J call TRBJ2-7, with 12 bases fitting TRBD2. Looked up from germline, CDR1 is SGHRS and CDR2 is YFSETQ. This CDR3 has 15 residues. The CDR3 loop reads CASSLLLAGGHEQYF. In nucleotides, the CDR3 is TGTGCCAGCAGCTTGTTACTAGCGGGGGGCCACGAGCAGTACTTC.

In its sample, this clonotype was seen a few times. This chain links TRBV12-3 or TRBV12-4 with TRBJ1-2; perhaps TRBD1 as D (6 bases). Trimming left V 5 bases short and J 4 bases short, with 8 bases between. The length of the CDR3 is 12 residues. CDR3 protein: CASSATGYGYTF. The CDR3 nucleotides read TGTGCCAGCAGTGCGACAGGCTATGGCTACACCTTC.

The V call is TRBV5-1, the J call TRBJ2-7; TRBD1 aligns across 9 bases. Germline CDR1 and CDR2: SGHRS and YFSETQ. The J segment lost 5 bases and the V segment lost 4 bases, leaving 7 bases of the junction unmatched. The CDR3 loop spans 14 amino acids. The CDR3 DNA is TGCGCCAGCAGCCTTCAACAGGGGGCTAACGAGCAGTACTTC. This gives the protein CASSLQQGANEQYF.

On this clonotype itself: With a much larger clone just one base away, this may be a read error. V is TRBV7-3 and J is TRBJ1-2; 8 bases map to TRBD1. Germline V lookup: CDR1 SGHTA, CDR2 FQGTGA. The CDR3 length is 13 residues. The CDR3 loop reads CACSLPTGDGYTF. In DNA, the CDR3 is TGCGCCTGCAGCTTACCGACAGGGGATGGCTACACCTTC.

The V gene is TRBV6-6, the J gene TRBJ1-1; 8 bases align to TRBD1. The CDR3 runs 15 residues. From germline, CDR1 is MNHNY and CDR2 SVGAGI (reference sequence). After removal of 4 bases from V and 5 bases from J, the junction contained 9 bases not matched to a gene. CDR3 bases: TGTGCCAGCAGTTCCTCCGGACAGGGAGGGACTGAAGCTTTCTTT. Translating it yields CASSSSGQGGTEAFF.

The chain has TRBV3-1 and TRBJ1-1; possible D gene TRBD1, 5 bases. This CDR3 comprises 13 residues. Germline lookup yields CDR1 LGHDT and CDR2 YNNKEL (reference sequence). Trimming took off 0 bases at V and 7 bases at J, with 9 bases between the two ends. The CDR3 reads CASSQDTGVEAFF. The DNA of the CDR3 is TGTGCCAGCAGCCAAGACACAGGAGTTGAAGCTTTCTTT.

This clonotype has a count of ten or more. CDR3 coding DNA: TGTGCCAGCAACAGCGAGAGGTCTGGAAACACCATATATTTT. Translated, it gives CASNSERSGNTIYF. This sequence joins TRBV2 and TRBJ1-3; the D is unclear. Trimming took off 7 bases at V and 1 base at J, with 11 bases between the two ends. CDR3 length equals 14 residues. Germline CDR1 reads SNHLY; CDR2 reads FYNNEI.

This clonotype has a handful of counts. The V gene is TRBV27, the J gene TRBJ1-2; unclear D gene. Germline values: CDR1 MNHEY, CDR2 SMNVEV (reference sequence). The CDR3 totals 14 residues. V shed 1 base and J shed 5 bases, with 11 bases lying between them. The CDR3 sequence: CASSLYGIGYGYTF. CDR3 bases: TGTGCCAGCAGTTTATACGGCATAGGGTATGGCTACACCTTC.

The chain uses TRBV25-1 and TRBJ1-4; the match to TRBD1 covers 7 bases. The J segment lost 5 bases and the V segment lost 6 bases, leaving 12 bases of the junction unmatched. Germline CDR1 is MGHDK and CDR2 is SYGVNS. This CDR3 contains 16 residues. CDR3 coding DNA: TGTGCCAGCAGCTTATTCCCGACAGGGTCGAATGAAAAACTGTTTTTT. Translating it yields CASSLFPTGSNEKLFF.

A remark on this clonotype: Sequence at one end of the junction differs from germline and may be a read error. This chain links TRBV7-2 with TRBJ2-7; TRBD1 is a possible D gene (5 bases). The CDR3 has 12 amino acids. The germline CDR1 and CDR2 sequences are SGHTA and FQGNSA. CDR3 in amino acids: CASSLWGHEQYF. The CDR3 DNA reads TGCGCCAGCAGCTTATGGGGCCACGAGCAGTACTTC.

This clonotype turned up a few times. The chain is built from TRBV7-2 and TRBJ1-1, with TRBD1 as a possible D gene (5 bases). This CDR3 is 14 amino acids long. Trimming removed 2 bases at V and 6 bases at J, with 13 bases between. CDR1 and CDR2 from the germline V gene are SGHTA and FQGNSA. CDR3 DNA: TGTGCCAGCAGCTTACGGGGGAATGGAGCTGAAGCTTTCTTT. It yields the protein CASSLRGNGAEAFF.

The chain combines TRBV28 with TRBJ2-7, with a tentative D call TRBD1 (6 bases). Germline V gives CDR1 MDHEN, CDR2 SYDVKM. Between the trimmed V and J ends, which lost 6 bases and 3 bases, there was a span of 21 bases. CDR3 length: 16 residues. CDR3 residues: CASSAGKGGYFYEQYF. As DNA, the CDR3 is TGTGCCAGCAGCGCCGGGAAAGGGGGTTATTTCTACGAGCAGTACTTC.

The V gene is TRBV6-5, the J gene TRBJ1-4; tentative D call: TRBD1 (6 bases). This CDR3 contains 14 residues. Between the trimmed V and J ends, which lost 6 bases and 5 bases, there was a span of 13 bases. Looked up from germline, CDR1 is MNHEY and CDR2 is SVGAGI. The CDR3 coding sequence is TGTGCCAGCAGAATCGGGGGGGCGAATGAAAAACTGTTTTTT. It translates to CASRIGGANEKLFF.

The gene calls are TRBV24-1 and TRBJ2-1; tentatively, D is TRBD1 (5 bases). CDR1 is KGHDR, CDR2 SFDVKD, per germline. V was pared by 3 bases and J by 7 bases, with 9 bases between. The CDR3 is 13 amino acids. CDR3 sequence reads: CATSDNQGNEQFF. The CDR3, as DNA: TGTGCCACCAGTGATAACCAGGGAAATGAGCAGTTCTTC.

This clonotype was observed a handful of times. The rearrangement links TRBV12-3 or TRBV12-4 to TRBJ1-5; tentatively, D is TRBD1 (5 bases). The CDR3 sequence is 15 residues long. V lost 4 bases to trimming and J lost 2 bases, with 12 bases between them. As DNA, the CDR3 is TGTGCCAGCAGTTCTGCGGGCAGGGGCAATCAGCCCCAGCATTTT. Its protein is CASSSAGRGNQPQHF.

This clonotype was counted once. This may arise from a read error, as a much more abundant clone is one base away. J is TRBJ1-2 and V is TRBV29-1; a possible D gene is TRBD1 (6 bases). The germline V gene has CDR1 SQVTM and CDR2 ANQGSEA. This CDR3 has 12 amino acids. Between the trimmed V and J ends, which lost 3 bases and 8 bases, there was a span of 13 bases. The CDR3 protein is CSVETGAIGYTF. DNA of the CDR3: TGCAGCGTTGAGACAGGTGCGATCGGCTACACCTTC. The full variable domain, its missing parts supplied by reference TRBV29-1 and TRBJ1-2, is SAVISQKPSRDICQRGTSLTIQCQVDSQVTMMFWYRQQPGQSLTLIATANQGSEATYESGFVIDKFPISRPNLTFSTLTVSNMSPEDSSIYLCSVETGAIGYTFGSGTRLTVV.

J is TRBJ2-7 and V is TRBV10-1, with 8 bases matching TRBD1. CDR1 is WNHNN and CDR2 is SYGVQD in the germline V gene (reference sequence). V lost 6 bases to trimming and J lost 3 bases; unmatched junction nucleotides: 1. The CDR3 runs to 12 residues. The CDR3 DNA is TGCGCCAGCAGAGGACAGGGCTACGAGCAGTACTTC. Residues: CASRGQGYEQYF.

The rearrangement uses TRBV6-6 and TRBJ2-2; 8 nucleotides match TRBD1. Germline V gene lookup returns CDR1 MNHNY and CDR2 SVGAGI (reference sequence). V was clipped by 6 bases and J by 4 bases; unmatched bases: 10. There are 16 residues in the CDR3. This CDR3 is CASRTDRGPLTGELFF. CDR3 nucleotide sequence: TGTGCCAGCAGGACCGACAGGGGCCCCCTCACCGGGGAGCTGTTTTTT.

This clonotype was detected only a few times. The rearrangement links TRBV20-1 to TRBJ1-2, with a weak D call TRBD1 (5 bases). The CDR3 sequence is 13 residues long. Per the germline V gene, CDR1 is DFQATT and CDR2 is SNEGSKA (reference sequence). V lost 0 bases and J lost 8, with 13 bases in between. CDR3 amino acids: CSARDTRRVGYTF. CDR3 DNA sequence: TGCAGTGCTAGAGATACGCGCAGGGTCGGCTACACCTTC.

This clonotype was seen at least ten times. The DNA of the CDR3 is TGCGCCAGCGCTGTCCCTGGGGCCAACGTCCTGACTTTC. Translating gives CASAVPGANVLTF. The chain recombines TRBV10-2 with TRBJ2-6; D gene ambiguous. Per the germline V gene, CDR1 is WSHSY and CDR2 is SAAADI. Between the trimmed V and J ends, which lost 8 bases and 2 bases, there was a span of 7 bases. The CDR3 contains 13 residues.

V and J are TRBV12-3 or TRBV12-4 and TRBJ2-7; D is perhaps TRBD2 (9 bases). V lost 5 bases, J lost 5 bases, and 19 bases lay in between. The CDR3 has 15 residues. The CDR3 loop reads CASSNLLAGQDEQYF. The CDR3 DNA sequence: TGTGCCAGCAGTAACTTGCTAGCGGGACAGGACGAGCAGTACTTC.

The rearrangement uses TRBV29-1 and TRBJ2-7, with 8 nucleotides matching TRBD1. J was trimmed by 2 bases and V by 6 bases; bases with no gene match: 6. CDR3 length: 13 residues. Germline V gives CDR1 SQVTM, CDR2 ANQGSEA. CDR3 in DNA: TGCAGCGTGCGCGGACAGGGACCCTACGAGCAGTACTTC. Its translation is CSVRGQGPYEQYF.

The chain is built from TRBV5-6 and TRBJ1-4; weak D call: TRBD1 (5 bases). V dropped 4 bases and J dropped 3 bases, with 10 bases sitting between them. CDR3 length: 14 residues. The germline gives CDR1 SGHDT, CDR2 YYEEEE. CDR3 DNA: TGTGCCAGCAGCGATTCAGGGTCTAATGAAAAACTGTTTTTT. Residues: CASSDSGSNEKLFF. Combining the CDR3 with reference TRBV5-6 and TRBJ1-4 gives the whole variable domain DAGVTQSPTHLIKTRGQQVTLRCSPKSGHDTVSWYQQALGQGPQFIFQYYEEEERQRGNFPDRFSGHQFPNYSSELNVNALLLGDSALYLCASSDSGSNEKLFFGSGTQLSVL.

Points on this clonotype: One end of the junction varies from germline; a read error may be responsible. The genes are TRBV29-1 and TRBJ1-4; TRBD1 matches at 7 bases. Germline CDR1 and CDR2: SQVTM and ANQGSEA. The CDR3 contains 12 residues. CDR3 coding DNA: TGCAGCGTCGAAGGGACAGCCGAAAAACTGTTTTTT. Translating it yields CSVEGTAEKLFF.

This chain links TRBV12-3 or TRBV12-4 with TRBJ1-1, with D perhaps matching TRBD1 (5 bases). The CDR3 runs to 15 residues. Trimming stripped 6 bases from V and 1 base from J, with 15 bases between. CDR3 bases: TGTGCCAGCAGCTTGCTCGGGGGAGAGAACACTGAAGCTTTCTTT. Its translation is CASSLLGGENTEAFF.

This clonotype was found many times. The chain links TRBV13 to TRBJ2-7; the match to TRBD1 covers 9 bases. Per germline, CDR1 PRHDT and CDR2 FYEKMQ (reference sequence). Trimming cost V 5 bases and J 1 base; bases outside gene matches: 3. The CDR3 has 14 residues. CDR3 residues: CASSPGQGSYEQYF. CDR3 DNA sequence: TGTGCCAGCAGCCCAGGACAGGGGTCCTACGAGCAGTACTTC.